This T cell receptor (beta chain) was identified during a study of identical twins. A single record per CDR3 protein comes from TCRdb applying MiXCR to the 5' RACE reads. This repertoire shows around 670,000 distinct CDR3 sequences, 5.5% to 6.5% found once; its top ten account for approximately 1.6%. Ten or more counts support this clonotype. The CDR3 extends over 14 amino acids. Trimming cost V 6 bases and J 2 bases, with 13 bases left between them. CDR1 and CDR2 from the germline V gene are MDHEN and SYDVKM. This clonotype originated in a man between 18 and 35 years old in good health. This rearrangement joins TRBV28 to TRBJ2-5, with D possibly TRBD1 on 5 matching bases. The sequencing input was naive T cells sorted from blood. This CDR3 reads CASRATAGQETQYF. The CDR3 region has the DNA TGTGCCAGCAGGGCGACAGCCGGACAAGAGACCCAGTACTTC.